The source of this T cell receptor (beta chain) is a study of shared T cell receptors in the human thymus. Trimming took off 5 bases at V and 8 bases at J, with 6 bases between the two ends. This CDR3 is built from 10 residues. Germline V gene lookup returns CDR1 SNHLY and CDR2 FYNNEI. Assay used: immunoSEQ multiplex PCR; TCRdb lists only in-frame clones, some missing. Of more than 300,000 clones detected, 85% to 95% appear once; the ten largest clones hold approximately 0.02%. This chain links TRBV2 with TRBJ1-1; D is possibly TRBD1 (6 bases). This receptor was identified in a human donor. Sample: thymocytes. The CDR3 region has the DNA TGTGCCAGCAGTCAGGGGGAAGCTTTCTTT. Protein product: CASSQGEAFF.